This TCR beta chain is drawn from a study of blood T cells in healthy people across ages (dated by TCRdb to about 2015). The study in broad terms: In model experiments, template switching captured roughly one uniquely barcoded TCR beta cDNA molecule for every two T cells. Donors were grouped into four age groups: young (average approximately 15 years), middle-aged (39), aged (62) and long-lived (about 90). Using the same blood draw, the study looked at two additional independent replicas of 1 million unique cDNA reads for two donors, one aged 18 to 29 and the other aged 80 or older. Age-related changes in TCR beta repertoire diversity were measured in the study by deep sequencing normalized with unique cDNA molecular identifiers. To avoid experimental bias, donors of different ages were distributed randomly across sequencing lanes. What the work shows at the level of the full study, not this receptor alone: Donor CMV infection status was unknown, potentially confounding age-related changes in expanded clonotypes. Observed TCR beta diversity per million T cells fell roughly linearly with age, and a significant reduction was already apparent by age about 43. Conclusive comparison of naive and antigen-experienced compartments was prevented by the profiling of bulk unsorted PBMCs. Compared with the aged group, the long-lived group had more naive CD4+ T cells, fewer expanded clones and increased TCR diversity, a pattern suggesting age selection. Estimates of total diversity based on one million sequenced T cells were considered lower bounds and underestimates. Observed TCR beta diversity correlated strongly with the percentage of naive T cells measured by flow cytometry.

Donors were 39 systemically healthy Caucasian individuals from Russia aged roughly 6 to 90 years. Each donor gave about 10 milliliters of peripheral blood, drawn into EDTA-treated Vacutainer tubes. Ficoll-Paque density-gradient centrifugation was used to isolate PBMCs, with at least 7 million per sample. Trizol reagent was used to extract total RNA from PBMCs, with at least 5 micrograms per sample. For every donor, an aliquot of PBMCs went through flow cytometry to measure the percentages of naive CD45RAhigh/CD27high T cells. V and J are truncated by 1 base and 3 bases respectively, leaving an intervening sequence of 13 bases. The CDR1 and CDR2 encoded by the germline V gene are LGHNA and YSLEER. Counted from cysteine to phenylalanine, this CDR3 has 15 amino acids. The DNA shown is the 45-base CDR3, in frame from base 1. Remarks on this clonotype: Its antigen is not yet known. No base quality information exists; no much larger clone differs at one position.

The library was prepared using 5' RACE. Sequencer: Illumina HiSeq 2500. A second PCR of roughly 6 to 11 cycles was run with a J-beta primer mix and a sample-barcoded 5' primer. A unique molecular identifier was introduced onto each TCR beta cDNA molecule by a template-switch 5' adaptor carrying 12 random nucleotides. Each sample yielded at least 3 million CDR3-containing paired-end reads. All of the RNA was converted into first-strand cDNA using the Mint cDNA synthesis kit, with a TRBC-specific oligonucleotide serving as the primer. All cDNA was treated with uracil-DNA glycosylase and then went through a first 18-cycle PCR with the universal primers M1SS and BC2_uni_R. On the study's bioinformatics: For normalization, 1 million high-quality reads, each with a distinct molecular identifier, were randomly selected from each sample. Reads sharing molecular identifiers were discarded rather than binned into consensus sequences. MiTCR, with a Q25 quality threshold and the strictest error-elimination algorithm, was used for CDR3 identification, clonotype clustering and error correction. A nonparametric unseen species model with Euler transformation was used to estimate lower-bound total TCR beta diversity. Through fastp at Q25 and MiXCR, TCRdb rebuilt clones from the public reads, retaining in-frame beta chains. Every CDR3 protein is listed once, alongside the most common genes and DNA of its rows. TCRdb assigned the V and J calls; the authors' analysis was not used. This sample comprises approximately 850,000 distinct CDR3 sequences, 58% of them detected only once. The ten largest clones represent 22% of the sample.

What was sequenced was blood. This TCR derives from a man aged 30-40 years in good health. Rearrangement joined TRBV4-3 to TRBJ2-7, with no confident D gene call. The bases read TGCGCCAGCAGCCAAGTAGTCGGCCAGATCTACGAGCAGTACTTC. The encoded protein is CASSQVVGQIYEQYF.